A selection of T cell receptor beta chains follows, all from one sample in a study of post-analysis software for immune sequencing data. TCRdb analysed the PCR reads with MiXCR anew, one entry per CDR3 protein. The sample lists approximately 250,000 distinct CDR3 sequences; 36% were seen once. The material sequenced was blood. The receptor source for this set is a girl between 5 and 17 years old with multiple sclerosis. Both conserved end residues are part of each CDR3. Part of the rows lack a size; the others show once, few, many or a class for expanded clones.

j_call | clone_size | v_call | cdr3_length | cdr3_aa
TRBJ2-1 | many | TRBV7-9 | 13 | CASSFLPFNEQFF
TRBJ1-1 | few | TRBV9 | 15 | CASSPTPDRTAEAFF
TRBJ2-1 | few | TRBV6-5 | 15 | CASSSGRGGYNEQFF
TRBJ1-1 | . | TRBV29-1 | 11 | CSVSGGTEAFF
TRBJ1-5 | many | TRBV29-1 | 12 | CSVGDNNQPQHF
TRBJ2-7 | many | TRBV21-1 | 17 | CASSKWSGQGFGYEQYF
TRBJ1-2 | few | TRBV12-3/TRBV12-4 | 13 | CASSLQGRNGYTF
TRBJ2-3 | many | TRBV7-8 | 16 | CASSFFGGAGGDTQYF
TRBJ1-6 | many | TRBV28 | 16 | CASSSLDRGVNSPLHF
TRBJ1-2 | many | TRBV7-2 | 15 | CASSLAQGANYGYTF
TRBJ2-7 | few | TRBV20-1 | 14 | CSAGVVGSNNEQYF
TRBJ2-2 | many | TRBV5-1 | 15 | CASSSRTGNTGELFF
TRBJ1-3 | few | TRBV4-1 | 15 | CASSQGQGFGNTIYF